These 13 T cell receptor beta chains share one sample of origin, sequenced in a study of blood T cell repertoires in COVID-19. Method: immunoSEQ multiplex PCR; TCRdb's copy keeps in-frame clones and lacks some. The data hold 140,000 or so clones, with 80% to 90% observed a single time. The sample consisted of peripheral blood. Receptor source: a woman between 45 and 60 years old with active or convalescent COVID-19.

The CDR3 region is CASSQGPGLNSYNEQFF. For the CDR3, the DNA is TGCGCCAGCAGCCAGGGTCCGGGACTCAACTCCTACAATGAGCAGTTCTTC. The chain employs TRBV4-1 and TRBJ2-1; possible D gene TRBD2, 6 bases. CDR1 is MGHRA, CDR2 YSYEKL, per germline. This CDR3 has 17 residues. Trimming cost V 3 bases and J 0 bases, with 15 bases left between them.

The rearrangement uses TRBV2 and TRBJ2-5, with D perhaps TRBD2 (5 bases). CDR3 length: 14 amino acids. The germline V gene has CDR1 SNHLY and CDR2 FYNNEI. V lost 1 base to trimming and J lost 5 bases, with 11 bases between them. The CDR3, as DNA: TGTGCCAGCAGTGAAGGGACCGGCGGGGAGACCCAGTACTTC. This gives the protein CASSEGTGGETQYF.

This chain uses TRBV6-5 with TRBJ1-1, with D unclear. The CDR3 has 15 amino acids. CDR1 is MNHEY, CDR2 SVGAGI, per germline. With 6 bases removed from V and 5 bases from J, the gap between germline ends came to 19 bases. The CDR3 spells CASSLTRAGVTEAFF. The CDR3, as DNA: TGTGCCAGCAGCCTAACTCGGGCCGGGGTGACTGAAGCTTTCTTT.

This chain links TRBV5-1 with TRBJ1-1; 7 nucleotides line up with TRBD1. The J segment lost 0 bases and the V segment lost 3 bases, leaving 5 bases of the junction unmatched. Germline CDR1 and CDR2: SGHRS and YFSETQ. The CDR3 sequence is 15 residues long. The CDR3 region is CASSSGQSMNTEAFF. DNA of the CDR3: TGCGCCAGCAGCTCGGGACAGTCCATGAACACTGAAGCTTTCTTT.

The chain joins TRBV19 to TRBJ1-5; 7 bases map to TRBD1. Germline V gene sequence: CDR1 LNHDA, CDR2 SQIVND (reference sequence). The CDR3 contains 17 residues. V gave up 3 bases and J gave up 0 bases; unmatched junction bases: 8. In DNA, the CDR3 is TGTGCCAGTAGTATTGTTATTACAGGGGTTAGCAATCAGCCCCAGCATTTT. Residues: CASSIVITGVSNQPQHF. The full variable domain, completed using reference TRBV19 and TRBJ1-5, is DGGITQSPKYLFRKEGQNVTLSCEQNLNHDAMYWYRQDPGQGLRLIYYSQIVNDFQKGDIAEGYSVSREKKESFPLTVTSAQKNPTAFYLCASSIVITGVSNQPQHFGDGTRLSIL.

The CDR3 region is CASSQDTGTSGNNEQFF. CDR3 bases: TGTGCCAGCAGCCAAGATACGGGGACTAGCGGGAACAATGAGCAGTTCTTC. This sequence joins TRBV3-1 (or the pseudogene TRBV3-2) and TRBJ2-1; TRBD2 matches at 13 bases. CDR1 is LGHDT, CDR2 YNNKEL, per germline (reference sequence). The CDR3 runs 17 residues. V trimming: 0 bases; J trimming: 5 bases; junction bases outside the gene matches: 4.

The chain combines TRBV10-3 with TRBJ1-6; TRBD1 matches at 7 bases. The V gene's germline CDR1 is ENHRY and CDR2 SYGVKD. The CDR3 extends over 13 amino acids. V shed 4 bases, J shed 12 bases, and the junction held 6 bases outside the gene matches. The CDR3 region has the DNA TGTGCCATCAGTGCAGGACAGGAAGTACCCCTCCACTTT. Translating gives CAISAGQEVPLHF.

Concerning this clone itself: The sample carries other DNA sequences with the same CDR3. This sequence joins TRBV7-2 and TRBJ1-1; no reliable D call. The V end was cut by 5 bases, the J end by 2 bases, with 9 bases between. Germline V gene sequence: CDR1 SGHTA, CDR2 FQGNSA. The CDR3 has 13 residues. The CDR3 loop reads CASSLQRNTEAFF. The CDR3, as DNA: TGTGCCAGCAGCCTACAGAGAAACACTGAAGCTTTCTTT.

This sequence joins TRBV21-1 and TRBJ2-2; TRBD2 is the table's D call and was not checked against the DNA. TRBV21-1 is given as a pseudogene. The CDR3 is 15 amino acids. The CDR3 nucleotides read TGTGCCATCGCGCCGGGTTACCCTTCCACCGGGGAGCTGTTTTTT. Residues: CAIAPGYPSTGELFF.

V and J are TRBV25-1 and TRBJ2-7; 9 nucleotides match TRBD1. From germline, CDR1 is MGHDK and CDR2 SYGVNS. The ends lost 7 bases at V and 4 bases at J; junction bases unmatched: 11. The CDR3 extends over 15 amino acids. CDR3 sequence: CASIDGTGPRYEQYF. CDR3 DNA sequence: TGTGCCAGCATCGACGGGACAGGGCCTCGGTACGAGCAGTACTTC.

V is TRBV6-6 and J is TRBJ1-1, with D hard to call. Trimming took off 0 bases at V and 1 base at J, with 6 bases between the two ends. Germline V gives CDR1 MNHNY, CDR2 SVGAGI (reference sequence). The CDR3 has 14 residues. CDR3 DNA: TGTGCCAGCAGTTACTCAGCTGGGAACACTGAAGCTTTCTTT. This encodes CASSYSAGNTEAFF.

J is TRBJ2-1 and V is TRBV7-2, with D perhaps TRBD2 (6 bases). The CDR3 runs to 16 residues. V lost 1 base to trimming and J lost 1 base, with 11 bases between them. CDR1 and CDR2 from the germline V gene are SGHTA and FQGNSA. The CDR3 here is CASSLVSGTSYNEQFF. CDR3 nucleotide sequence: TGTGCCAGCAGCTTAGTTAGCGGAACTTCCTACAATGAGCAGTTCTTC.

The rearrangement uses TRBV28 and TRBJ2-7; no firm D call. The germline V gene has CDR1 MDHEN and CDR2 SYDVKM. The CDR3 contains 16 residues. The germline V and J ends were trimmed by 4 bases and 7 bases, with 23 bases remaining between them. CDR3 in DNA: TGTGCCAGCAGTTCGCCCCCAGAAAGTCCCCGCAAGGAGCAGTACTTC. Translating it yields CASSSPPESPRKEQYF.